What follows are 26 T cell receptor beta chains derived from one specimen sequenced in a study of T and B cells in COVID-19 patients. Each TRB amplification used 250-500 ng of genomic DNA from blood. TRB rearrangements were amplified by multiplex PCR with BIOMED2 TRB-A/B primers. From the multiplex PCR reads, TCRdb called clonotypes with MiXCR, one entry per CDR3 protein. The sample consists of about 1,300 distinct CDR3 sequences, around 29% of them appearing once. Source material: blood. Receptor source: a human donor with active COVID-19.

In regard to this clonotype: A much larger clone lies one base from this, so it may be a read error. The genes are TRBV27 and TRBJ2-7; unclear D gene. With 0 bases removed from V and 3 bases from J, the gap between germline ends came to 15 bases. This CDR3 comprises 16 residues. Germline V lookup: CDR1 MNHEY, CDR2 SMNVEV (reference sequence). For the CDR3, the DNA is TGTGCCAGCAGTTTATCATCCCCACGGAGCCTCTACGAGCAGTACTTC. This gives the protein CASSLSSPRSLYEQYF.

The chain has TRBV24-1 and TRBJ2-3; D remains ambiguous. Germline V lookup: CDR1 KGHDR, CDR2 SFDVKD. Trimming shortened V by 4 bases and J by 6 bases, and 10 bases separated the two germline ends. The CDR3 runs to 13 residues. The DNA for the CDR3 is TGTGCCACCAGTGACGGCCGAAGGGATACGCAGTATTTT. This translates into CATSDGRRDTQYF.

The sample holds a few counts of this clonotype. The V call is TRBV6-5, the J call TRBJ2-5, with no clear D. V dropped 6 bases and J dropped 3 bases, with 2 bases sitting between them. The CDR3 is made up of 10 amino acids. Germline V gene data show CDR1 as MNHEY and CDR2 as SVGAGI. CDR3 residues: CASREETQYF. In DNA, the CDR3 is TGTGCCAGCAGGGAAGAGACCCAGTACTTC.

The table lists this clonotype with a few counts. This chain links TRBV6-2 or TRBV6-3 with TRBJ2-7, with D perhaps matching TRBD1 or TRBD2 (5 bases each). V was shortened by 2 bases and J by 3 bases, with 17 bases between the two germline ends. The CDR3 loop spans 16 amino acids. CDR1 and CDR2 from the germline V gene are MNHEY and SVGEGT. The CDR3 spells CASSYPPRGGSYEQYF. CDR3 sequence (DNA): TGTGCCAGCAGTTACCCCCCGAGGGGTGGAAGCTACGAGCAGTACTTC.

This clonotype is termed medium-sized. The V gene is TRBV19, the J gene TRBJ1-2, with 10 positions matching TRBD1. Germline V gene data show CDR1 as LNHDA and CDR2 as SQIVND (reference sequence). The J segment lost 0 bases and the V segment lost 3 bases, leaving 7 bases of the junction unmatched. The CDR3 has 17 residues. CDR3 amino acids: CASSIADRGYSNYGYTF. The CDR3 DNA follows: TGTGCCAGTAGTATTGCGGACAGGGGGTATTCTAACTATGGCTACACCTTC.

By sample fraction, this clonotype is medium-sized. This chain connects TRBV19 to TRBJ2-1, with TRBD2 matching 13 bases. Germline V gene sequence: CDR1 LNHDA, CDR2 SQIVND (reference sequence). CDR3 length: 15 amino acids. The V and J ends lost 6 bases and 4 bases, in that order; junction bases with no gene match: 3. The CDR3 sequence is CASSGTSGIYNEQFF. CDR3 coding DNA: TGTGCCAGTAGCGGGACTAGCGGGATTTACAATGAGCAGTTCTTC.

This sequence joins TRBV27 and TRBJ1-1; tentative D call: TRBD1 (5 bases). CDR3 length: 13 amino acids. Trimming pared 7 bases from V and 4 bases from J, leaving 13 bases between. Germline CDR1 is MNHEY and CDR2 is SMNVEV (reference sequence). The CDR3 sequence: CASISSRGTEAFF. The CDR3 nucleotides read TGTGCCAGCATCTCCTCGAGGGGCACTGAAGCTTTCTTT.

This clonotype is classed as medium-sized. The chain carries TRBV6-2 or TRBV6-3 and TRBJ2-6; either TRBD1 or TRBD2 may fit D (6 bases each). The CDR3 is 17 amino acids. V gave up 4 bases and J gave up 2 bases, with 15 bases separating them. Germline CDR1 and CDR2: MNHEY and SVGEGT. CDR3 sequence: CASSSLTGGTGANVLTF. The CDR3 DNA reads as TGTGCCAGCAGTTCTTTGACAGGAGGGACTGGGGCCAACGTCCTGACTTTC.

This clonotype ranks as medium-sized (0.01 to 0.1%). The V and J genes are TRBV18 and TRBJ2-1; 8 bases are a match to TRBD2. The V gene end was trimmed by 1 base and the J gene end by 7 bases; junction bases not matched to a gene: 12. Germline V gene lookup returns CDR1 KGHSH and CDR2 LQKENI. The CDR3 sequence is 17 residues long. For the CDR3, the DNA is TGTGCCAGCTCACCACGACTAGCGACACAACCTGGGAATGAGCAGTTCTTC. Residues: CASSPRLATQPGNEQFF.

The chain has TRBV5-1 and TRBJ1-4; maybe TRBD1 (6 bases). CDR1 is SGHRS, CDR2 YFSETQ, per germline. The CDR3 loop spans 15 amino acids. V was shortened by 0 bases and J by 5 bases, with 11 bases between the two germline ends. CDR3 bases: TGCGCCAGCAGCTTGGGGGGGCTGGCGAATGAAAAACTGTTTTTT. Translated: CASSLGGLANEKLFF.

This chain links TRBV20-1 with TRBJ1-2; no clear D gene. CDR1 is DFQATT, CDR2 SNEGSKA, per germline (reference sequence). This CDR3 contains 16 residues. V was shortened by 2 bases and J by 8 bases, with 24 bases between the two germline ends. CDR3 in DNA: TGCAGTGCTAGACGTTCCGTTGGACGGATCTCTGAGGGCTACACCTTC. This encodes CSARRSVGRISEGYTF.

This clonotype was observed a handful of times. V and J are TRBV7-9 and TRBJ2-7; 7 bases map to TRBD2. Germline CDR1 and CDR2: SEHNR and FQNEAQ (reference sequence). The CDR3 loop spans 14 amino acids. V shed 4 bases, J shed 3 bases, and the junction held 6 bases outside the gene matches. CDR3 region: CASSYTRGSYEQYF. In DNA, the CDR3 is TGTGCCAGCAGCTATACTCGCGGGAGCTACGAGCAGTACTTC.

This clonotype came up a few times. The chain links TRBV12-3 or TRBV12-4 to TRBJ2-1; tentatively, D is TRBD1 (6 bases). The V gene lost 2 bases and the J gene lost 4 bases, with 12 bases spanning the gap. This CDR3 spans 15 amino acids. The CDR3 DNA sequence: TGTGCCAGCAGTTTATTTGGACAGCAGTACAATGAGCAGTTCTTC. It is translated as CASSLFGQQYNEQFF.

This sequence joins TRBV20-1 and TRBJ2-5; D tentatively reads TRBD1 or TRBD2 (5 bases each). CDR3 size: 14 residues. Looked up from germline, CDR1 is DFQATT and CDR2 is SNEGSKA (reference sequence). With 1 base removed from V and 5 bases from J, the gap between germline ends came to 14 bases. The CDR3 protein is CSARATVWGETQYF. CDR3 in DNA: TGCAGTGCTAGAGCAACGGTTTGGGGGGAGACCCAGTACTTC.

This sequence joins TRBV7-6 and TRBJ2-1; 8 bases match TRBD2. Germline assignment: CDR1 SGHVS and CDR2 FNYEAQ. The CDR3 has 14 amino acids. The ends lost 4 bases at V and 7 bases at J; junction bases unmatched: 6. This CDR3 is CASSSRLARNEQFF. CDR3 in DNA: TGTGCCAGCAGCTCCAGACTAGCGAGGAATGAGCAGTTCTTC.

The chain couples TRBV18 to TRBJ2-7; 7 nucleotides agree with TRBD2. The germline V gene has CDR1 KGHSH and CDR2 LQKENI. V lost 3 bases, J lost 3 bases, and 8 bases stayed unmatched. The CDR3 contains 15 residues. The CDR3 region is CASSPLGREHYEQYF. The CDR3 bases are TGTGCCAGCTCACCCTTGGGGAGGGAACACTACGAGCAGTACTTC. The variable domain in full, completed from reference TRBV18 and TRBJ2-7, reads NAGVMQNPRHLVRRRGQEARLRCSPMKGHSHVYWYRQLPEEGLKFMVYLQKENIIDESGMPKERFSAEFPKEGPSILRIQQVVRGDSAAYFCASSPLGREHYEQYFGPGTRLTVT.

This clonotype is deemed medium-sized. The chain links TRBV12-3 or TRBV12-4 to TRBJ2-5; 10 bases line up with TRBD2. The CDR3 totals 16 residues. Trimming removed 1 base from V and 1 base from J; junction bases left unmatched: 3. The CDR3 DNA follows: TGTGCCAGCAGTTTAGTGGCTAGCGGGGGCCAAGAGACCCAGTACTTC. Translation: CASSLVASGGQETQYF.

This clonotype was seen a single time. A read error may explain this, as a much larger clone is one base away. The genes are TRBV5-4 and TRBJ2-5; D unclear. The CDR3 totals 15 residues. Germline V lookup: CDR1 SGHNT, CDR2 YYREEE (reference sequence). The CDR3 bases are TGTGCCAGCGGCTTGGTCTCGGCTAACCAAGAGACCCAGTACTTC. Translating gives CASGLVSANQETQYF.

The genes are TRBV28 and TRBJ1-2; 7 bases align to TRBD1. Germline V gives CDR1 MDHEN, CDR2 SYDVKM. CDR3 length: 14 residues. The trim removed 3 bases at V and 3 bases at J, leaving 4 bases unmatched. In DNA, the CDR3 is TGTGCCAGCAGTTTGAACAGGGGCGACTATGGCTACACCTTC. Translated, it gives CASSLNRGDYGYTF.

The V gene is TRBV20-1, the J gene TRBJ1-5; no reliable D call. The CDR3 is 11 amino acids. CDR1 and CDR2 (germline): DFQATT, SNEGSKA (reference sequence). Trimming pared 0 bases from V and 12 bases from J, leaving 9 bases between. CDR3 sequence (DNA): TGCAGTGCTAGAGATTGGAAGCTCCAGCATTTT. This encodes CSARDWKLQHF.

On this clonotype itself: The junction differs from germline at one of its ends, possibly a read error. Here the CDR3 reads CASSANSLGNEKLFF. DNA for the CDR3: TGCGCCAGCAGCGCGAACTCCTTGGGGAATGAAAAACTGTTTTTT. The rearrangement joins TRBV5-3 to TRBJ1-4; D call uncertain. TRBV5-3 is annotated as an ORF whose role is uncertain. CDR3 length: 15 residues.

The rearrangement uses TRBV6-2 or TRBV6-3 and TRBJ2-7; 8 nucleotides match TRBD1. Germline trimming cut 6 bases from V and 2 bases from J; bases unmatched to any gene: 9. This CDR3 has 15 residues. Per germline, CDR1 MNHEY and CDR2 SVGEGT. The CDR3 coding sequence is TGTGCCAGCAGCCTCGAAGGGGGACAGGCCTACGAGCAGTACTTC. Encoded protein: CASSLEGGQAYEQYF.

In this sample, this clonotype is medium-sized. V gene TRBV19 combines with J gene TRBJ1-1; D perhaps matches TRBD1 (5 bases). CDR1 is LNHDA, CDR2 SQIVND, per germline (reference sequence). V was shortened by 7 bases and J by 9 bases, with 18 bases between the two germline ends. The CDR3 contains 13 residues. The CDR3 region has the DNA TGTGCCAGTAAGAGTCAGGACACACATAAAGCTTTCTTT. Protein: CASKSQDTHKAFF. Full variable domain (missing parts from reference TRBV19 and TRBJ1-1): DGGITQSPKYLFRKEGQNVTLSCEQNLNHDAMYWYRQDPGQGLRLIYYSQIVNDFQKGDIAEGYSVSREKKESFPLTVTSAQKNPTAFYLCASKSQDTHKAFFGQGTRLTVV.

By share, this clonotype counts as medium-sized. The V and J genes are TRBV6-2 or TRBV6-3 and TRBJ1-2; 7 bases agree with TRBD1. CDR1 is MNHEY and CDR2 is SVGEGT in the germline V gene. Trimming cost V 4 bases and J 7 bases; bases outside gene matches: 6. CDR3 length: 13 amino acids. CDR3 loop: CASSSTTGTGYTF. The CDR3, as DNA: TGTGCCAGCAGTTCGACGACAGGGACTGGCTACACCTTC.

Within the sample, this clonotype is medium-sized. The chain joins TRBV19 to TRBJ2-1; TRBD2 aligns across 11 bases. V trimming: 2 bases; J trimming: 8 bases; junction bases outside the gene matches: 5. The germline V gene encodes CDR1 LNHDA and CDR2 SQIVND (reference sequence). The CDR3 runs 15 residues. The CDR3 sequence is CASSIWLAGGDEQFF. In nucleotides, the CDR3 is TGTGCCAGTAGTATATGGCTAGCGGGAGGTGATGAGCAGTTCTTC.

The V and J genes are TRBV12-3 or TRBV12-4 and TRBJ2-3, with D perhaps being TRBD1 or TRBD2 (5 bases each). The CDR3 has 16 residues. Trimming removed 3 bases from V and 0 bases from J, with 13 bases in between. CDR3 in DNA: TGTGCCAGCAGTTTTAACGGGGCTGATAGCACAGATACGCAGTATTTT. Its translation: CASSFNGADSTDTQYF.